This T cell receptor beta chain was documented in a study of T cells in Graves' hyperthyroidism and ophthalmopathy (dated by TCRdb to about 2019). With respect to the entire study: To identify TCR V-J signatures that set the groups apart, the researchers used a discovery cohort of 100 or so patients, made up of some 41 with Graves' ophthalmopathy and some 58 with stable Graves' hyperthyroidism. Whether ophthalmopathy could be predicted prospectively was tested in an independent validation cohort made up of about 20 hyperthyroidism patients plus 17 patients who later progressed to ophthalmopathy. The 95 to 100 discovery patients were randomly split 7:3 into training and test sets. The study also compared thyroid tissue and blood T-cell repertoires from more than five Graves' hyperthyroidism patients. After sampling, hyperthyroidism patients received methimazole starting at 30 mg daily, and ophthalmopathy patients received high-dose intravenous methylprednisolone. TCR Vbeta CDR3 sequencing of 130 to 150 peripheral blood samples (fewer than 45 ophthalmopathy, 70 to 85 hyperthyroidism and approximately 17 progressor patients) is reported in the paper.

What the study reported, not specific to this receptor: Sample size was not statistically predetermined, and blinding of investigators to group allocation was not performed. In validation, the model predicted progression to ophthalmopathy a median of about 6 months before onset, with roughly 71% sensitivity and 72.22% specificity. Ophthalmopathy was separated from stable hyperthyroidism by a 13 V-J signature model, with approximately 90% sensitivity and around 81% specificity obtained in cross-validation and 80%/75% obtained in testing. Most expanded thyroid clonotypes (frequency above 0.001) were also found in blood, which suggests that blood repertoires may mirror thyroid immune responses.

This clonotype was seen at least ten times. The antigen this receptor binds is unknown. The sample holds no much larger clone one base away, and base qualities are not on file. Patients with uncontrolled infections, other autoimmune diseases, pregnancy or lactation were excluded. Clinical symptoms, serum thyroxine and TRAb, thyroid ultrasound, and orbital computed tomography formed the basis for the diagnoses. Total RNA was extracted using Trizol reagent, and RNA quality was assessed on an Agilent 2100 Bioanalyzer. Counted from cysteine to phenylalanine, this CDR3 has 15 amino acids. The kept DNA is CDR3 alone, 45 bases in frame from the first base. Ends trimmed: V by 5 bases, J by 9 bases; bases unmatched to a gene: 8. CDR1 and CDR2 were assigned from the germline V gene (reference sequence) as SEHNR and FQNEAQ. The TCR beta CDR3 regions were amplified from the RNA transcripts. For the first round of RT-PCR on the TCR CDR3, the HTBI primer set was used together with the Qiagen OneStep RT-PCR kit. The libraries were constructed in a second round of multiplex PCR and then size-selected and purified. Libraries were sequenced paired-end with 100 bp reads on an Illumina HiSeq2000. Turning to the authors' computational methods: SOAPnuke was used to process the raw data, removing reads that contained adapters or uncalled bases, had a mean Phred below 15, or lacked an exact match to the constant primer or identifier. COPE v1.2.5 was used to merge high-quality paired reads, and clonotypes were defined as unique nucleotide sequences. Clonotypes were aligned to IMGT TRBV, TRBD and TRBJ reference segments using MiTCR v1.1. The analysis included only V-J combinations with a frequency above 0.0001, which together covered roughly 99% of the repertoires. The TCS score was defined as the ratio of F50 (clonal expansion) to E x V (chaos), calculated using BLOSUM62-based TCRdist between CDR3 peptides within each V-J. Welch's t-statistics and random forest reduced 500 to 550 V-J features to around 14, which were used in a naive Bayes classifier (R e1071). The similarity between thyroid and blood repertoires was quantified using the Morisita-Horn index. The public reads were reanalyzed by TCRdb: fastp trimming at Q25, MiXCR alignment, in-frame beta chains only. Every entry covers one CDR3 protein and lists the most common genes and DNA from its rows. Clone size and V and J calls follow TCRdb, not the original study. This sample gives around 600,000 distinct CDR3 sequences in total; 40% to 55% of them show up just once. The ten largest make up more than 7% of the sample.

The chain uses TRBV7-9 and TRBJ1-6; TRBD1 agrees with 9 junctional bases. The sequenced material came from peripheral blood or thyroid tissue (not recorded which). The sequence came from an adult man with Graves' disease, either hyperthyroidism or ophthalmopathy (not recorded which). CDR3 loop: CASSLGTGRISPLHF. In nucleotide form, the sequence is TGTGCCAGCAGCCTTGGGACAGGGAGAATTTCACCCCTCCACTTT.